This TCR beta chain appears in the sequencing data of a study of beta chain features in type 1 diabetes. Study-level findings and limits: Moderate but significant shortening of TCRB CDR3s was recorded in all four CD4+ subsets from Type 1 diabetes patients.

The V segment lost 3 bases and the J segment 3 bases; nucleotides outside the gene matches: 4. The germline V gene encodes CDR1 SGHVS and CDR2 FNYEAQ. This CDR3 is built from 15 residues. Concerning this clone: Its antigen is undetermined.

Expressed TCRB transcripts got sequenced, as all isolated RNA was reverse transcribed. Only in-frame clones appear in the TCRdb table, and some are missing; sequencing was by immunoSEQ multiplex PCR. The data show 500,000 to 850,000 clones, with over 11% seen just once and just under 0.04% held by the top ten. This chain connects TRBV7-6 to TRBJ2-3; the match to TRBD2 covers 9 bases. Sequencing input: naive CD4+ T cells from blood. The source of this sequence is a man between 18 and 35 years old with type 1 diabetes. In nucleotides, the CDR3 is TGTGCCAGCAGCTTTAGCGGGAGTGTAACAGATACGCAGTATTTT. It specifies CASSFSGSVTDTQYF.